The clone carrying this T cell receptor beta chain was detected ten times or more. The sample belongs to a study of T-cell reconstitution after alpha-beta-depleted transplantation in children. A TCRbeta library incorporating unique molecular identifiers was prepared. TCRdb reanalysed the PCR reads using MiXCR and keeps one entry per CDR3 protein. The sample has 700,000 to 950,000 distinct CDR3 sequences; roughly 15% are singletons. The receptor comes from a male patient aged 10 to 17 who had a stem cell transplant for acute lymphoblastic leukemia, so the T cells may come from the graft donor. Source: PBMCs, mostly from graft donor cells, taken 360 days after TCRalphabeta/CD19-depleted stem cell transplant.

DNA for the CDR3: TGTGCCAGCAGCCCTGATCAGGGGGCTTACGAGCAGTACTTC. Translating it yields CASSPDQGAYEQYF. V gene TRBV4-2 combines with J gene TRBJ2-7, with TRBD1 matching over 8 bases. Looked up from germline, CDR1 is LGHNA and CDR2 is YNFKEQ. The CDR3 has 14 amino acids. Losses at the gene ends were 4 bases for V and 4 bases for J; bases not matched to a gene: 6.